The entry that follows covers one T cell receptor beta chain sequence. The CDR3 is made up of 18 amino acids. The germline V gene encodes CDR1 SGHVS and CDR2 FQNEAQ. Trimming took 1 base from V and 2 from J; bases not matched to a gene: 11. This specimen belongs to a study of blood T cell repertoires in COVID-19. Study-wide background: Acute-phase and convalescent COVID-19 samples originated in the United States, Italy and Spain. T cells, B-cell-depleted T cells, or PBMCs provided the cDNA or gDNA that served as material.

In the original analysis: Amplified reference gene primers provided the basis for estimating nucleated cell counts. This table comes from immunoSEQ multiplex PCR, and its TCRdb copy is limited to in-frame clones, with some not included. The V and J calls and the clone size are those of that table, but D and trimming were determined from the DNA. The data show approximately 12,000 clones, around 83% seen once. The receptor's source is a human donor in a cohort sampled during active COVID-19. J is TRBJ1-5 and V is TRBV7-8; 7 bases match TRBD1. The sequencing input was peripheral blood. CDR3 loop: CASSLVGGTGDGNQPQHF. The CDR3 DNA reads TGTGCCAGCAGCTTAGTAGGGGGTACAGGGGACGGCAATCAGCCCCAGCATTTT.